A selection of T cell receptor beta chains follows, all from one sample in a study of patients and donors after allogeneic stem cell transplantation. MiXCR, run by TCRdb on the RT-PCR reads, gives a single entry per CDR3 protein. Counted here are about 150,000 distinct CDR3 sequences, about 36% occurring once; the ten biggest clones make up about 50%. The sequenced sample was blood, either unsorted or a sorted T cell fraction (not recorded which). The source of these receptors is a human donor who was either an allogeneic HSCT recipient or a stem cell or donor lymphocyte infusion donor (not recorded which). It is not recorded whose cells these are; they may come from a transplant donor. Each CDR3 is given with its conserved first and last residue. The D gene is left open where the match is weak. The listing skips clone size in some rows; elsewhere it reads once, few, many or a size class.

clone_size,v_call,j_call,d_call,cdr3_nt,cdr3_aa
few,TRBV6-5,TRBJ2-3,NA,TGTGCCAGCAGTCAGAAGGATACGCAGTATTTT,CASSQKDTQYF
NA,TRBV5-1,TRBJ1-1,NA,TGCGCCAGCAGCCCTGGAGGCCTGGCAGACACTGAAGCTTTCTTT,CASSPGGLADTEAFF
NA,TRBV6-5,TRBJ2-1,NA,TGTGCCAGCAGTCGGGGTCCCTACAATGAGCAGTTCTTC,CASSRGPYNEQFF
NA,TRBV28,TRBJ1-5,NA,TGTGCCAGCAGCCGCGGGACCGAGTATAGCAATCAGCCCCAGCATTTT,CASSRGTEYSNQPQHF
few,TRBV28,TRBJ1-1,NA,TGTGCCAGCAGCCCCCCGGGACGGCTACCAATGAACACTGAAGCTTTCTTT,CASSPPGRLPMNTEAFF
NA,TRBV9,TRBJ1-1,TRBD1,TGTGCCAGCAGCGTGACAGGGCTGGGCACTGAAGCTTTCTTT,CASSVTGLGTEAFF
NA,TRBV29-1,TRBJ1-3,NA,TGCAGCGTTGTAAGGGGAGCCTCTGGAAACACCATATATTTT,CSVVRGASGNTIYF
few,TRBV28,TRBJ1-5,NA,TGTGCCAGCAGTTTAGGGCCAGGGGACAATCAGCCCCAGCATTTT,CASSLGPGDNQPQHF
NA,TRBV11-2,TRBJ1-1,TRBD1,TGTGCCAGCAGCTTTTTTCAGGGGGCTGAAGCTTTCTTT,CASSFFQGAEAFF
NA,TRBV28,TRBJ1-6,TRBD1,TGTGCCAGCAGTTTCCCGCAGGGGGAGTCACCCCTCCACTTT,CASSFPQGESPLHF
few,TRBV28,TRBJ1-2,TRBD1,TGTGCCAGCAGCTTTATGGGACAGCTCTATGGCTACACCTTC,CASSFMGQLYGYTF
NA,TRBV2,TRBJ2-1,NA,TGTGCCAGCAGGGAGAATGAGCAGTTCTTC,CASRENEQFF
many,TRBV4-1,TRBJ1-5,NA,TGCGCCAGCAGCCAAGATGGGGGTTTCGGCAATCAGCCCCAGCATTTT,CASSQDGGFGNQPQHF
NA,TRBV6-5,TRBJ1-4,NA,TGTGCCAGCAGTTACCGAACGCCGGGTGCAACTAATGAAAAACTGTTTTTT,CASSYRTPGATNEKLFF
NA,TRBV29-1,TRBJ2-7,NA,TGCAGCGTTGAGGGCAGCTACGAGCAGTACTTC,CSVEGSYEQYF
few,TRBV12-3/TRBV12-4,TRBJ2-2,NA,TGTGCCAGCAGTTTAAACGGGGCCGGGGAGCTGTTTTTT,CASSLNGAGELFF
NA,TRBV7-9,TRBJ1-5,NA,TGTGCCAGCAGCTTAGGGGCCAGGCAGCCCCAGCATTTT,CASSLGARQPQHF
many,TRBV28,TRBJ1-6,NA,TGTGCCAGCAGTGTTGGGGATTCACCCCTCCACTTT,CASSVGDSPLHF
few,TRBV9,TRBJ2-1,NA,TGTGCCAGCAGCGTAGGCAGTGAGAAGTCGAGCTCCTACAATGAGCAGTTCTTC,CASSVGSEKSSSYNEQFF
NA,TRBV9,TRBJ2-6,NA,TGTGCCAGCAGCGTTTCAGGGGCTAGTGGGGCCAACGTCCTGACTTTC,CASSVSGASGANVLTF
few,TRBV24-1,TRBJ1-2,NA,TGTGCCACCAGTGCCAGCCTGGGCGGCAACTATGGCTACACCTTC,CATSASLGGNYGYTF
NA,TRBV5-6,TRBJ2-1,NA,TGTGCCAGCAGCTCCGGGGGCGGGGAGCAGTTCTTC,CASSSGGGEQFF
few,TRBV12-3/TRBV12-4,TRBJ1-2,NA,TGTGCCAGCAGCCCCCCTTGGGAGGGCTACACCTTC,CASSPPWEGYTF
NA,TRBV7-9,TRBJ1-4,NA,TGTGCCAGCAGCGATCACAGGGCAACTAATGAAAAACTGTTTTTT,CASSDHRATNEKLFF
few,TRBV5-1,TRBJ1-1,NA,TGCGCCAGCAGCTTACCTCGCGGGGTGAGTGGGACGATGAACACTGAAGCTTTCTTT,CASSLPRGVSGTMNTEAFF
few,TRBV4-2,TRBJ1-2,TRBD1,TGTGCCAGCAGCCATCAGGGGTGGGACAGTGCTAACTATGGCTACACCTTC,CASSHQGWDSANYGYTF
few,TRBV18,TRBJ1-3,NA,TGTGCCAGCTCACCACGCCGAGGTTCGGGAAACACCATATATTTT,CASSPRRGSGNTIYF
NA,TRBV29-1,TRBJ1-1,TRBD1,TGCAGCGTTCGGACAGGACCGAACACTGAAGCTTTCTTT,CSVRTGPNTEAFF
NA,TRBV5-1,TRBJ2-5,NA,TGCGCCAGCAGCTGGAGGACTCTACAACAAGAGACCCAGTACTTC,CASSWRTLQQETQYF
NA,TRBV6-5,TRBJ1-2,NA,TGTGCCAGCAGTTACGTAGGTTTACATGGCTACACCTTC,CASSYVGLHGYTF
NA,TRBV27,TRBJ2-5,TRBD1,TGTGCCAGCAGCCTCTGGACAGGAGTCCAAGAGACCCAGTACTTC,CASSLWTGVQETQYF
few,TRBV27,TRBJ1-5,TRBD1,TGTGCCAGCAGTTTGACAGGGGAAAGGCCCCAGCATTTT,CASSLTGERPQHF
NA,TRBV12-3/TRBV12-4,TRBJ2-3,NA,TGTGCCAGCAGTTTAGCGTTCCCGCGGCGCACAGATACGCAGTATTTT,CASSLAFPRRTDTQYF
few,TRBV28,TRBJ1-3,TRBD1,TGTGCCAGCAGTGACAGGGCAATCGGAAACACCATATATTTT,CASSDRAIGNTIYF
NA,TRBV3-1,TRBJ2-7,NA,TGTGCCAGCAGCCCCCGACTCTCCGGTAACTACGAGCAGTACTTC,CASSPRLSGNYEQYF
NA,TRBV5-1,TRBJ1-1,NA,TGCGCCAGCAGGGTCAGGCTTTTCGGCACTGAAGCTTTCTTT,CASRVRLFGTEAFF
NA,TRBV27,TRBJ2-1,NA,TGTGCCAGCAGTTTATGGGGCCGCAGCAATGAGCAGTTCTTC,CASSLWGRSNEQFF
NA,TRBV20-1,TRBJ1-1,NA,TGCAGTGCGCCCGAAGTCGCGAGCCCTTTGAACACTGAAGCTTTCTTT,CSAPEVASPLNTEAFF
once,TRBV5-4,TRBJ2-1,NA,TGTGCCAGCAGCTTGTGGAATGAGCAGTTCTTC,CASSLWNEQFF
NA,TRBV7-3,TRBJ2-2,NA,TGTGCCACCAGCGATGCGAACACCGGGGAGCTGTTTTTT,CATSDANTGELFF
few,TRBV4-3,TRBJ2-5,NA,TGCGCCAGCAGCCAAGTAGGGTCGGGGGGCCTGGAGACCCAGTACTTC,CASSQVGSGGLETQYF
NA,TRBV6-6,TRBJ1-5,NA,TGTGCCAGCAGTTACCACCCAAGCCCACCCTGGGCCAATCAGCCCCAGCATTTT,CASSYHPSPPWANQPQHF
NA,TRBV5-6,TRBJ1-5,NA,TGTGCCAGCAGCTGGGGTACCGGGGCTCAGCCCCAGCATTTT,CASSWGTGAQPQHF
NA,TRBV12-3/TRBV12-4,TRBJ2-5,NA,TGTGCCAGCAGTTTAGAGGCAGGGTTAGAGACCCAGTACTTC,CASSLEAGLETQYF
few,TRBV12-3/TRBV12-4,TRBJ1-1,NA,TGTGCCAGCAGTACCCGAGGGGCCACTGAAGCTTTCTTT,CASSTRGATEAFF
NA,TRBV21-1,TRBJ1-1,NA,TGTGCCAGCACCCCGAGGGCAGGGGGGAACACTGAAGCTTTCTTT,CASTPRAGGNTEAFF
NA,TRBV10-3,TRBJ1-1,NA,TGTGCCATCAGTGAGACAGGTGAAGCTTTCTTT,CAISETGEAFF
many,TRBV28,TRBJ1-2,TRBD1,TGTGCCAGCAGGGCCAGGGGGGAGTACTATGGCTACACCTTC,CASRARGEYYGYTF